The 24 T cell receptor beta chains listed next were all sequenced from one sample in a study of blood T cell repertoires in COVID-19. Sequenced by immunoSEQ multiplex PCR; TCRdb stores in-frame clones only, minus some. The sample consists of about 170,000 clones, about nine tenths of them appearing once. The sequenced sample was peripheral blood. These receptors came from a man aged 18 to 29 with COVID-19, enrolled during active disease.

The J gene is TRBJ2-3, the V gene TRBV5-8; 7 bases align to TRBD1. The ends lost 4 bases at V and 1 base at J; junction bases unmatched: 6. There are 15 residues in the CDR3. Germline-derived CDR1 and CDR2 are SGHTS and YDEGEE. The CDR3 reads CASSQHRGGTDTQYF. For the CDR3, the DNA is TGTGCCAGCAGCCAGCACAGGGGCGGCACAGATACGCAGTATTTT.

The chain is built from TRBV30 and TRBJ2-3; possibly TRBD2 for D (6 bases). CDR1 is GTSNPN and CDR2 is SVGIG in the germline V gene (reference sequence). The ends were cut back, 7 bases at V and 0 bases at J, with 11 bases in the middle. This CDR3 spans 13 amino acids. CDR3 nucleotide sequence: TGTGCCTTGCTAGCGCGCAGCACAGATACGCAGTATTTT. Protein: CALLARSTDTQYF.

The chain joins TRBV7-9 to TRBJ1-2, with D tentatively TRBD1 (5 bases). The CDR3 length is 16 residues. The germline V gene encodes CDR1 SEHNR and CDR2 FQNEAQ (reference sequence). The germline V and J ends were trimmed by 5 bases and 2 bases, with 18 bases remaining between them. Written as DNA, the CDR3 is TGTGCCAGCAGCCCACCAAACAGACAGCAGAACTATGGCTACACCTTC. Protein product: CASSPPNRQQNYGYTF.

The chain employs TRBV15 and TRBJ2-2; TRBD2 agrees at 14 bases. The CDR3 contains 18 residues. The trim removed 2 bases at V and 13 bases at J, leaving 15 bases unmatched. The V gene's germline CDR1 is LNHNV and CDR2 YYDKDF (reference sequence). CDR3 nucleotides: TGTGCCACCAGCAGAAATGGGCGACTAGCGGGAGGGGATTTCGGGCTGTTTTTT. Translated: CATSRNGRLAGGDFGLFF.

The CDR3 DNA reads TGCGCCAGCAGCCAAGGAACCGGGTACAATGAGCAGTTCTTC. It codes for CASSQGTGYNEQFF. V is TRBV4-3 and J is TRBJ2-1; no firm D call. V was cut by 1 base and J by 4 bases, with 8 bases left in between. In germline, CDR1 is LGHNA, CDR2 YSLEER. The length of the CDR3 is 14 residues.

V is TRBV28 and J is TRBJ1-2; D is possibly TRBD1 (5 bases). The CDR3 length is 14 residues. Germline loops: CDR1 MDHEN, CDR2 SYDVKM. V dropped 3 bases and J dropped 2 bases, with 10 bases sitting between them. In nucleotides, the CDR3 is TGTGCCAGCAGTTTCGGGGGATCCAACTATGGCTACACCTTC. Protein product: CASSFGGSNYGYTF.

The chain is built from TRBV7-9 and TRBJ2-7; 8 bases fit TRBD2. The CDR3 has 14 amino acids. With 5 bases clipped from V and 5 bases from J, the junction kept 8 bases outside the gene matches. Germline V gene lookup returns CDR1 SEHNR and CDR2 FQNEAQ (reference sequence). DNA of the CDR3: TGTGCCAGCAGCCCACCGGGACTAGACCACGAGCAGTACTTC. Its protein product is CASSPPGLDHEQYF.

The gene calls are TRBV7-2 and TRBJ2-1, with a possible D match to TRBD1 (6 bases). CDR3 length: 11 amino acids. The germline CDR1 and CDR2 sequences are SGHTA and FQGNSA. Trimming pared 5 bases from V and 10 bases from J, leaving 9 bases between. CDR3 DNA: TGTGCCAGCAGCCACGGGACAGAGCAGTTCTTC. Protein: CASSHGTEQFF.

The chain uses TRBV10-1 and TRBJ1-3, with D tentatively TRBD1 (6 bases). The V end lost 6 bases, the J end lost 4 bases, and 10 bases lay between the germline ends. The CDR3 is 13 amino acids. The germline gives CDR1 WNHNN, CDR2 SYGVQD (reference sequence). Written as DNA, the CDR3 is TGCGCCAGCAGCCTAACAGGGGGAAACACCATATATTTT. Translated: CASSLTGGNTIYF.

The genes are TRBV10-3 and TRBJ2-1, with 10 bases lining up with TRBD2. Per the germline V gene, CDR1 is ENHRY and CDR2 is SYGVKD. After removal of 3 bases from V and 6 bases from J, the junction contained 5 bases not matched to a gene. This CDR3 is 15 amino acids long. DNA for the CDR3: TGTGCCATCAGTGATAGCGGGAGGCCCTCCAATGAGCAGTTCTTC. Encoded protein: CAISDSGRPSNEQFF.

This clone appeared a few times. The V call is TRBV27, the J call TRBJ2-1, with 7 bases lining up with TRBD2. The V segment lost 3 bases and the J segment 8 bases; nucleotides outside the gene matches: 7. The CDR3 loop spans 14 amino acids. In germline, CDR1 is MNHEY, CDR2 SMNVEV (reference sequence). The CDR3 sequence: CASSFGGRAHEQFF. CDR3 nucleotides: TGTGCCAGCAGTTTCGGAGGGAGGGCCCATGAGCAGTTCTTC.

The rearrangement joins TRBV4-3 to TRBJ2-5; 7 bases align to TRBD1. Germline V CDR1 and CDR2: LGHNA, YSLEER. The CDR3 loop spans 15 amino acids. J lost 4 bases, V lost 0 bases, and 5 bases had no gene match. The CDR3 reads CASSQDLGGGETQYF. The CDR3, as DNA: TGCGCCAGCAGCCAAGATTTAGGGGGCGGAGAGACCCAGTACTTC.

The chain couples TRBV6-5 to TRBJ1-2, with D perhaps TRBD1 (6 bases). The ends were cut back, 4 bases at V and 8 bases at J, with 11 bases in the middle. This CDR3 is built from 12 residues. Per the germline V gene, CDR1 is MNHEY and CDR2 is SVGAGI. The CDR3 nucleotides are TGTGCCAGCAGTTCTCAGGGGCTCGGCTACACCTTC. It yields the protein CASSSQGLGYTF.

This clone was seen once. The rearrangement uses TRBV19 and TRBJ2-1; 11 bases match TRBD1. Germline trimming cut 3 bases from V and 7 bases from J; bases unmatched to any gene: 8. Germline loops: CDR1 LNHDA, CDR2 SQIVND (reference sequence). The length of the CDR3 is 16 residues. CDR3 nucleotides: TGTGCCAGTAGTATTTACGGGACAGGGGGAGGTAATGAGCAGTTCTTC. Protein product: CASSIYGTGGGNEQFF. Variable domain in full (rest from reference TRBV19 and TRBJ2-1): DGGITQSPKYLFRKEGQNVTLSCEQNLNHDAMYWYRQDPGQGLRLIYYSQIVNDFQKGDIAEGYSVSREKKESFPLTVTSAQKNPTAFYLCASSIYGTGGGNEQFFGPGTRLTVL.

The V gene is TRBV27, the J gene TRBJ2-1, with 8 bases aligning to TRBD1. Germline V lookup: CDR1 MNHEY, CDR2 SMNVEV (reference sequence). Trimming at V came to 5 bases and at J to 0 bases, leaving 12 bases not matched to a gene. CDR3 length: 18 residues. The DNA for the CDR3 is TGTGCCAGCAGTCCCTACCTGGGACAGGCAAGCTCCTACAATGAGCAGTTCTTC. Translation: CASSPYLGQASSYNEQFF.

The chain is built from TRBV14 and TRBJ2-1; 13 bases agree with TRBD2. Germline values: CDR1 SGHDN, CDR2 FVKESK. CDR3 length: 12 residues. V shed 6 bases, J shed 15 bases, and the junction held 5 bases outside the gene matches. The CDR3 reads CASSWTSGSRFF. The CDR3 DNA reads TGTGCCAGCAGTTGGACTAGCGGGAGCCGGTTCTTC. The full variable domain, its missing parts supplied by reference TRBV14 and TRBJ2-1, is EAGVTQFPSHSVIEKGQTVTLRCDPISGHDNLYWYRRVMGKEIKFLLHFVKESKQDESGMPNNRFLAERTGGTYSTLKVQPAELEDSGVYFCASSWTSGSRFFGPGTRLTVL.

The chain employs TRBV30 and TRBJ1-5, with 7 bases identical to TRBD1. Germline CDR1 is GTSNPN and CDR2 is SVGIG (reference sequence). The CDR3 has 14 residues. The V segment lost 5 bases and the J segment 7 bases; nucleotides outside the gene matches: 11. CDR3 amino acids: CAWSTGALRQPQHF. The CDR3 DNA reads TGTGCCTGGTCCACAGGGGCATTGAGGCAGCCCCAGCATTTT. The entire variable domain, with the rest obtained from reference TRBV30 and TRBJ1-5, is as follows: SQTIHQWPATLVQPVGSPLSLECTVEGTSNPNLYWYRQAAGRGLQLLFYSVGIGQISSEVPQNLSASRPQDRQFILSSKKLLLSDSGFYLCAWSTGALRQPQHFGDGTRLSIL.

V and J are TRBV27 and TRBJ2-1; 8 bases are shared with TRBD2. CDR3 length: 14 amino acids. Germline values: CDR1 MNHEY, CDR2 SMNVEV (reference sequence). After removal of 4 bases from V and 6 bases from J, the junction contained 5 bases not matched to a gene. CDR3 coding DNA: TGTGCCAGCAGTTCCCAGCGGGAGAGCAATGAGCAGTTCTTC. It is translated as CASSSQRESNEQFF.

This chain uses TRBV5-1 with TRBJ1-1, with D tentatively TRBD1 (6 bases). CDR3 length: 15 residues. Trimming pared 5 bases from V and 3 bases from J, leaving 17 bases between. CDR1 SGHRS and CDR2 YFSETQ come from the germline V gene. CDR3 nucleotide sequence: TGCGCCAGCAGGATCTTAGGGGGTTTGGACACTGAAGCTTTCTTT. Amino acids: CASRILGGLDTEAFF. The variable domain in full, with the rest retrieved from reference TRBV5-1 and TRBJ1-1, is KAGVTQTPRYLIKTRGQQVTLSCSPISGHRSVSWYQQTPGQGLQFLFEYFSETQRNKGNFPGRFSGRQFSNSRSEMNVSTLELGDSALYLCASRILGGLDTEAFFGQGTRLTVV.

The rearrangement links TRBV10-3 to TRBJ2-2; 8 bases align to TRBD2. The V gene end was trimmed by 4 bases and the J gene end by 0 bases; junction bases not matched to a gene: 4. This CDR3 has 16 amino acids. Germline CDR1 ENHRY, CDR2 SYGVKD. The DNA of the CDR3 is TGTGCCATCAGTGTTAGCGGGAACGCGAACACCGGGGAGCTGTTTTTT. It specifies CAISVSGNANTGELFF.

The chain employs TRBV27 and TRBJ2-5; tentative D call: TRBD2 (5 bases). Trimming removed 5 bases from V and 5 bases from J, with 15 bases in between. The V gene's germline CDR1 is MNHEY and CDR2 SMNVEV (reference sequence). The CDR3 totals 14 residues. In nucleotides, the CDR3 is TGTGCCAGCAGTGGGGTTCCGGGCGGGGAGACCCAGTACTTC. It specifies CASSGVPGGETQYF.

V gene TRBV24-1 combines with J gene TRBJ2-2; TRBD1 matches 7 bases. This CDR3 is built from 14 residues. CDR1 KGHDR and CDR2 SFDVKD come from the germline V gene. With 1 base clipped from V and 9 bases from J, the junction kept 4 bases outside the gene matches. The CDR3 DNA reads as TGTGCCACCAGTGATTTAAGGGGGCCCCGGGAGCTGTTTTTT. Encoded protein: CATSDLRGPRELFF.

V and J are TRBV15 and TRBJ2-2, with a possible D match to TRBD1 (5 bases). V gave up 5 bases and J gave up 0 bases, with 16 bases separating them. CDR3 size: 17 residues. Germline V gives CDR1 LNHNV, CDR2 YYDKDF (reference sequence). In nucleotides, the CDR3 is TGTGCCACCAGCGGCAAACAGGAAACGCCGAACACCGGGGAGCTGTTTTTT. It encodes CATSGKQETPNTGELFF.

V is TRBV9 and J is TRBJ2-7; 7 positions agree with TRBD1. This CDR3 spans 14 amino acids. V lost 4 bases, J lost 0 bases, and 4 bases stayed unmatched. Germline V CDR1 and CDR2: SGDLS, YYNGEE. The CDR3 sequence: CASSLWDSSYEQYF. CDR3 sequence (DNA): TGTGCCAGCAGCCTGTGGGACAGCTCCTACGAGCAGTACTTC.